Included here is one TCR beta chain sequence, with context. No cognate antigen has been identified for it. No quality values exist for individual bases; no much larger clone is one base distant. TCR beta CDR3 regions were amplified from RNA transcripts. For the first round of RT-PCR on the TCR CDR3, the HTBI primer set was used together with the Qiagen OneStep RT-PCR kit. Libraries were constructed in a second round of multiplex PCR, after which size selection and purification were performed. The libraries were sequenced on an Illumina HiSeq2000 using paired-end 100 bp reads. Under the source paper's analysis protocol: SOAPnuke was used to process the raw data, with reads discarded if the reads contained adapters or uncalled bases, had a mean Phred below 15, or lacked an exact constant-primer or identifier match. High-quality paired reads were merged with COPE v1.2.5, and unique nucleotide sequences were defined as clonotypes. MiTCR v1.1 was used to align the clonotypes against IMGT TRBV, TRBD and TRBJ reference segments. The analysis was restricted to V-J combinations with a frequency above 0.0001, which together covered about 99% of the repertoires. A TCS score was defined as the ratio of F50 (clonal expansion) to E x V (chaos), with BLOSUM62-based TCRdist applied between CDR3 peptides within each V-J. Welch's t-statistics and random forest reduced around 520 V-J features to about 12, which were used in a naive Bayes classifier (R e1071). The public reads were quality trimmed at Q25 with fastp and then assembled into clones with MiXCR by TCRdb, keeping productive beta chains. Rows with one shared CDR3 protein collapse into an entry with the most common genes and DNA. These V and J calls originate from TCRdb's pipeline instead of the authors' own analysis. For this sample there are around 350,000 distinct CDR3 sequences; about 17% appear just once. The ten most abundant clones make up approximately 30% of the sample.

Hyperthyroidism patients were newly diagnosed, with disease duration under 2 months, and aged 18 to 65 years. Exclusion was applied to patients with uncontrolled infections, other autoimmune diseases, pregnancy or lactation. Diagnoses were established on the basis of clinical symptoms, serum thyroxine and TRAb, thyroid ultrasound, and orbital computed tomography. For progressor patients, blood was drawn at the first diagnosis of hyperthyroidism, before any ophthalmopathy symptoms had appeared. Ficoll-Paque density gradient centrifugation was used to isolate PBMCs from approximately 10 ml of fresh peripheral blood. Progressor patients were defined as those initially diagnosed with Graves' hyperthyroidism in whom ophthalmopathy developed during follow-up. Total RNA was extracted with Trizol reagent, and quality was checked on an Agilent 2100 Bioanalyzer. This sample is drawn from a study of T cells in Graves' hyperthyroidism and ophthalmopathy (dated by TCRdb to about 2019). Regarding the complete study: Peripheral blood was sampled at the time of initial diagnosis, prior to any treatment. A discovery cohort of 95 to 100 patients, 43 with Graves' ophthalmopathy and more than 55 with stable Graves' hyperthyroidism, was used to find distinguishing TCR V-J signatures. Prospective prediction of ophthalmopathy was tested in an independent validation cohort of some 19 hyperthyroidism patients and 17 patients who later progressed to ophthalmopathy. The 100 or so discovery patients were randomly split 7:3 into training and test sets. In addition, the study compared T-cell repertoires in thyroid tissue and in blood from six Graves' hyperthyroidism patients. Once sampling was done, hyperthyroidism patients were given methimazole at a starting dose of 30 mg daily, whereas ophthalmopathy patients were given high-dose intravenous methylprednisolone. TCR Vbeta CDR3 sequencing of 140 or so peripheral blood samples (under 45 ophthalmopathy, 75 to 80 hyperthyroidism and roughly 17 progressor patients) is reported in the paper.

V and J lose 4 bases and 8 bases, and a span of 9 bases separates them. The CDR3 has 12 amino acids, counting the end cysteine and phenylalanine. CDR3 DNA is the only sequence kept; it has 36 bases, read in frame from the first base. Sequences SGHVS (CDR1) and FNYEAQ (CDR2) are obtained from the germline V gene. Overall results and qualifications from the work: A model built on a 13 V-J signature distinguished ophthalmopathy from stable hyperthyroidism, reaching around 90% sensitivity and around 82% specificity in cross-validation and 80%/75% in testing. No statistical method was used to fix the sample size in advance, and group allocation was not hidden from the investigators. Most expanded thyroid clonotypes (frequency above 0.001) were also found in blood, which suggests that blood repertoires may mirror thyroid immune responses. In validation, the model predicted progression to ophthalmopathy a median of around 6.5 months before onset, with roughly 70% sensitivity and roughly 77% specificity.

This sequence originates from a woman aged 25-40 years with Graves' hyperthyroidism that later progressed to Graves' ophthalmopathy. This receptor chain uses TRBV7-6 and TRBJ2-1, with no reliable assignment of the D segment. Sequenced sample: blood. The CDR3 amino acid sequence is: CASSSLVHEQFF. The nucleotides are TGTGCCAGCAGCTCCCTAGTCCATGAGCAGTTCTTC.